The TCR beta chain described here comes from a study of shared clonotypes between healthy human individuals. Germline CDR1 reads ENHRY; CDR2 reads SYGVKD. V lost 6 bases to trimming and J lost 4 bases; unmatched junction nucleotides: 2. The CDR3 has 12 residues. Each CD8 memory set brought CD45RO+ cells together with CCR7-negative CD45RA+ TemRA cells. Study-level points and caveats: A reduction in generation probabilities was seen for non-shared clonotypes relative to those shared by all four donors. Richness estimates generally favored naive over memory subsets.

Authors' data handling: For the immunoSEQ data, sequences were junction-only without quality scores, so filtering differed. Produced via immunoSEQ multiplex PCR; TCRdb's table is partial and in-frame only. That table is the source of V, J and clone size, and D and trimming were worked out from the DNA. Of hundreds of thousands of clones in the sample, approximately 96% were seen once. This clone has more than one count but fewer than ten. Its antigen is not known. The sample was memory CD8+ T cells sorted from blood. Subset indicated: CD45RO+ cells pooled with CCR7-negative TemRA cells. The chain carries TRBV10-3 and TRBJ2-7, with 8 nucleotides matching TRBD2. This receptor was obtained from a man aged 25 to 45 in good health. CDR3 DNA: TGTGCCATCAGAGGACTAGCTTACGAGCAGTACTTC. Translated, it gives CAIRGLAYEQYF.